These T cell receptor beta chains were read from a single sample in a study of cytomegalovirus exposure and HLA in healthy donors. The method was immunoSEQ multiplex PCR; TCRdb's version includes in-frame clones alone and lacks a portion of them. The sample includes about 160,000 clones, around 90% of them seen just once. The source material was PBMCs. These receptors all come from a woman under 40 in good health and CMV-seronegative. Both conserved end residues are part of each CDR3. Fields, in order: D gene, J gene, clone size, V gene, CDR3 DNA, CDR3 protein. The D gene is left open where the match is weak. Rows may omit the clone size; those that give it use once, few, many or a size class.

>TRBD2|TRBJ2-5|NA|TRBV7-7
TGTGCCAGCAGCCCCCGGACTAGCGGAGAGACCCAGTACTTC
CASSPRTSGETQYF
>TRBD2|TRBJ2-3|NA|TRBV19
TGTGCCAGTAGTGTAGGGACTAGCGGTAGCACAGATACGCAGTATTTT
CASSVGTSGSTDTQYF
>NA|TRBJ2-7|NA|TRBV4-3
TGCGCCAGCAGCCAGGCGTCGGCGGGGAGCTCCTACGAGCAGTACTTC
CASSQASAGSSYEQYF
>NA|TRBJ1-4|NA|TRBV27
TGTGCCAGCAGTTTAGAGGACCCACGTCGGGGGAATGAAAAACTGTTTTTT
CASSLEDPRRGNEKLFF
>TRBD1|TRBJ2-5|NA|TRBV7-7
TGTGCCAGCAGCCGACAGGGGGCTGGTGTGGAAGAGACCCAGTACTTC
CASSRQGAGVEETQYF
>TRBD2|TRBJ2-1|NA|TRBV10-1
TGCGCCAGCAGTGAGGGGACTAGCGTTTCCAATGAGCAGTTCTTC
CASSEGTSVSNEQFF
>TRBD1|TRBJ1-6|NA|TRBV6-5
TGTGCCAGCAGTTTCGGACAGGGGAATTCACCCCTCCACTTT
CASSFGQGNSPLHF
>NA|TRBJ1-2|once|TRBV5-6
TGTGCCAGCAGCTCCAGGGGAAGTGGCTACACCTTC
CASSSRGSGYTF
>TRBD2|TRBJ2-7|NA|TRBV10-3
TGTGCCATCAGTGATTCGGCGGGAGTAACCCACGAGCAGTACTTC
CAISDSAGVTHEQYF
>NA|TRBJ2-2|once|TRBV15
TGTGCCACCAGCAGAGATCGGGACACGAACACCGGGGAGCTGTTTTTT
CATSRDRDTNTGELFF